This TCR beta chain emerged from a study of low-dose radiotherapy and immunotherapy resistance in tumors. Looking at the study overall: Per fraction, Cohort 1 was given 0.5 Gy every 2 weeks, for a total of 6.5 Gy. Intravenous nivolumab 240 mg every two weeks plus ipilimumab 1 mg/kg every six weeks was given to patients.

With respect to this clonotype: At one end the junction does not follow the germline gene, possibly because of a read error.

Time point meaning: before trial treatment. Patients with advanced, tumor-infiltrating lymphocyte-negative solid tumors were eligible. Alpha and beta chains were covered, as first-strand cDNA relied on TRAV- and TRBV-specific primers. The PCR that amplified TCRs ran for approximately 18 cycles, relying on a constant-region primer and a V-primer adapter. TCRdb recomputed calls from the reads with MiXCR, one row per CDR3 protein. There are 85,000 to 95,000 distinct CDR3 sequences in the sample; more than 8.5% occur only once, and 0.95% to 1.3% lies in the top ten. This sequence was found in a male donor with prostate cancer. The sample in question was PBMCs, obtained before treatment.

Written as DNA, the CDR3 is TGTGCCAGCAGCACAGAGACGCAGTATTTT. This gives the protein CASSTETQYF. This rearrangement joins TRBV7-2 to TRBJ2-3; no clear D gene. Germline V gene sequence: CDR1 SGHTA, CDR2 FQGNSA. The CDR3 loop spans 10 amino acids.